This entry describes one T cell receptor beta chain. Its antigen is unidentified. These data belong to a study of response to subunit inactivated influenza vaccine. Overall study results and limits: Only a handful of new T cells, the authors suggested, are recruited with each seasonal influenza vaccination.

TCRdb reanalysed the RT-PCR reads using MiXCR and keeps one entry per CDR3 protein. The sample yields a few hundred thousand distinct CDR3 sequences, about 15% seen once. Germline V gene data show CDR1 as SGHRS and CDR2 as YFSETQ. The CDR3 has 14 residues. The V end was cut by 1 base, the J end by 6 bases, with 11 bases between. Sequencing used PBMCs from blood, obtained 11 to 12 days after vaccination. The V and J genes are TRBV5-1 and TRBJ2-1, with unresolved D. The clonotype comes from a man in his forties or fifties who received an inactivated influenza vaccine. The CDR3 sequence is CASSLHFGSNEQFF. The CDR3 DNA reads as TGCGCCAGCAGCTTGCATTTCGGTAGCAATGAGCAGTTCTTC.